What follows are 11 T cell receptor beta chains derived from one specimen sequenced in a study of blood T cell repertoires in COVID-19 (TCRdb year 2020). Library preparation used the immunoSEQ multiplex PCR assay. The table was pulled from immuneACCESS by TCRdb, which kept in-frame rearrangements only. Such tables lose some clones; where checked, under half of the loss comes from unresolved V genes, and the rest has no known cause. A total of about 250,000 clones appear in this sample, about 90% of them only once. The top ten hold 3% of the sample. The sample consisted of peripheral blood. These receptor sequences come from a man between 18 and 29 years old with active or convalescent COVID-19.

The chain is built from TRBV7-2 and TRBJ1-1; D is unresolved. The CDR3 extends over 13 amino acids. The germline V gene has CDR1 SGHTA and CDR2 FQGNSA. V was clipped by 2 bases and J by 3 bases, with 7 bases between them. In DNA, the CDR3 is TGTGCCAGCAGCTTATATCGGTACACTGAAGCTTTCTTT. This encodes CASSLYRYTEAFF.

V and J are TRBV19 and TRBJ2-1, with 7 bases identical to TRBD2. The CDR3 covers 16 residues. CDR1 is LNHDA and CDR2 is SQIVND in the germline V gene (reference sequence). J was trimmed by 1 base and V by 10 bases; bases with no gene match: 13. CDR3 in amino acids: CATSGTAGRSYNEQFF. The CDR3, as DNA: TGTGCCACCTCAGGAACAGCGGGACGGTCCTACAATGAGCAGTTCTTC. Complete variable domain (other parts from reference TRBV19 and TRBJ2-1): DGGITQSPKYLFRKEGQNVTLSCEQNLNHDAMYWYRQDPGQGLRLIYYSQIVNDFQKGDIAEGYSVSREKKESFPLTVTSAQKNPTAFYLCATSGTAGRSYNEQFFGPGTRLTVL.

For the CDR3, the DNA is TGCAGTGCTAGTAAGGACAGGGGTAAATACAATGAGCAGTTCTTC. Its translation: CSASKDRGKYNEQFF. This chain links TRBV20-1 with TRBJ2-1, with 9 nucleotides matching TRBD1. V lost 3 bases, J lost 4 bases, and 7 bases stayed unmatched. Germline loops: CDR1 DFQATT, CDR2 SNEGSKA (reference sequence). The CDR3 loop spans 15 amino acids.

The chain links TRBV2 to TRBJ1-1, with unresolved D. Germline V gene data show CDR1 as SNHLY and CDR2 as FYNNEI. V was pared by 6 bases and J by 11 bases, with 19 bases between. There are 13 residues in the CDR3. The CDR3 sequence: CASRGRLSGTAFF. CDR3 DNA: TGTGCCAGCAGGGGCAGATTGAGTGGTACGGCTTTCTTT.

This clone has ten or more counts. This chain joins TRBV6-5 and TRBJ2-7; TRBD2 is a possible D gene (6 bases). The CDR3 spans 15 residues. CDR1 is MNHEY and CDR2 is SVGAGI in the germline V gene. Trimming took off 2 bases at V and 6 bases at J, with 17 bases between the two ends. CDR3 sequence: CASSYRGKVGSEQYF. The DNA of the CDR3 is TGTGCCAGCAGTTACCGCGGGAAGGTGGGGTCCGAGCAGTACTTC.

The chain employs TRBV15 and TRBJ2-1, with 12 bases lining up with TRBD1. The CDR3 totals 15 residues. Looked up from germline, CDR1 is LNHNV and CDR2 is YYDKDF (reference sequence). V gave up 4 bases and J gave up 9 bases; unmatched junction bases: 7. CDR3 amino acids: CATSTPGQGAREQFF. DNA for the CDR3: TGTGCCACCAGCACCCCGGGACAGGGGGCTCGTGAGCAGTTCTTC.

This clone was observed a few times. The chain recombines TRBV29-1 with TRBJ1-4; TRBD1 is a possible D gene (5 bases). There are 14 residues in the CDR3. Germline assignment: CDR1 SQVTM and CDR2 ANQGSEA. V lost 5 bases, J lost 8 bases, and 18 bases lay in between. CDR3 coding DNA: TGCAGCGTTACCCAGGGAGGTACGGGCGAAAAACTGTTTTTT. Translated, it gives CSVTQGGTGEKLFF. Filled out from reference TRBV29-1 and TRBJ1-4, the complete variable domain reads SAVISQKPSRDICQRGTSLTIQCQVDSQVTMMFWYRQQPGQSLTLIATANQGSEATYESGFVIDKFPISRPNLTFSTLTVSNMSPEDSSIYLCSVTQGGTGEKLFFGSGTQLSVL.

This chain connects TRBV19 to TRBJ1-2; 11 bases are shared with TRBD1. CDR1 and CDR2 (germline): LNHDA, SQIVND (reference sequence). V was clipped by 4 bases and J by 4 bases; unmatched bases: 20. This CDR3 contains 20 residues. The CDR3: CASSRGQGEFLFGPSYGYTF. In nucleotides, the CDR3 is TGTGCCAGTAGTAGGGGACAGGGGGAATTCCTTTTTGGACCTTCCTATGGCTACACCTTC.

V gene TRBV4-1 combines with J gene TRBJ1-2; possibly TRBD1 for D (5 bases). CDR1 and CDR2 (germline): MGHRA, YSYEKL. The V and J ends lost 3 bases and 4 bases respectively, with 9 bases between them. The CDR3 consists of 13 residues. The CDR3 here is CASSHDSLYGYTF. The CDR3 region has the DNA TGCGCCAGCAGCCACGACAGCCTCTATGGCTACACCTTC.

This clone was seen once. The chain uses TRBV5-1 and TRBJ2-3; no clear D. Germline V gene data show CDR1 as SGHRS and CDR2 as YFSETQ. The CDR3 extends over 12 amino acids. Trimming pared 0 bases from V and 5 bases from J, leaving 4 bases between. The chain's CDR3 is CASSLAQDTQYF. The CDR3, as DNA: TGCGCCAGCAGCTTGGCCCAAGATACGCAGTATTTT.

This rearrangement joins TRBV5-6 to TRBJ2-1; D gene unclear. Trimming took off 0 bases at V and 0 bases at J, with 7 bases between the two ends. From germline, CDR1 is SGHDT and CDR2 YYEEEE. The CDR3 contains 15 residues. This chain's CDR3 is CASSLVTGSYNEQFF. The CDR3 nucleotides read TGTGCCAGCAGCTTGGTCACGGGCTCCTACAATGAGCAGTTCTTC.